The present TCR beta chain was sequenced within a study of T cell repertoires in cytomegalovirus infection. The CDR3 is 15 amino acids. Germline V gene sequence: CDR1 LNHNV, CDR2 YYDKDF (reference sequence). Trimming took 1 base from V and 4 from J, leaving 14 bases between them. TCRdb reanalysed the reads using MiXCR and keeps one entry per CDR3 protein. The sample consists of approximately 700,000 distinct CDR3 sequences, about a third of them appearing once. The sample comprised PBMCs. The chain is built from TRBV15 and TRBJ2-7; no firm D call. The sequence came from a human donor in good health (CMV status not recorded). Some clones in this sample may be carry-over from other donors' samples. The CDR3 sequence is CATSRVPGLGYEQYF. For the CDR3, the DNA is TGTGCCACCAGCAGAGTTCCGGGCCTGGGTTACGAGCAGTACTTC.